This T cell receptor (beta chain) was documented in a study of technical replicates of blood from a few donors. Measured with immunoSEQ multiplex PCR; TCRdb has only the in-frame clones, and not every one. The sample has tens of thousands of clones; roughly 95% are singletons. The V gene end was trimmed by 5 bases and the J gene end by 8 bases; junction bases not matched to a gene: 6. The CDR3 spans 13 residues. The germline CDR1 and CDR2 sequences are MDHEN and SYDVKM. Sequenced material: T cells isolated from PBMCs. The clonotype comes from a human donor in good health. The rearrangement links TRBV28 to TRBJ2-1; 7 bases agree with TRBD2. CDR3 coding DNA: TGTGCCAGCAGTCGGGCGGGAGTCGATGAGCAGTTCTTC. Translating it yields CASSRAGVDEQFF. The full variable domain, its missing parts supplied by reference TRBV28 and TRBJ2-1, is DVKVTQSSRYLVKRTGEKVFLECVQDMDHENMFWYRQDPGLGLRLIYFSYDVKMKEKGDIPEGYSVSREKKERFSLILESASTNQTSMYLCASSRAGVDEQFFGPGTRLTVL.